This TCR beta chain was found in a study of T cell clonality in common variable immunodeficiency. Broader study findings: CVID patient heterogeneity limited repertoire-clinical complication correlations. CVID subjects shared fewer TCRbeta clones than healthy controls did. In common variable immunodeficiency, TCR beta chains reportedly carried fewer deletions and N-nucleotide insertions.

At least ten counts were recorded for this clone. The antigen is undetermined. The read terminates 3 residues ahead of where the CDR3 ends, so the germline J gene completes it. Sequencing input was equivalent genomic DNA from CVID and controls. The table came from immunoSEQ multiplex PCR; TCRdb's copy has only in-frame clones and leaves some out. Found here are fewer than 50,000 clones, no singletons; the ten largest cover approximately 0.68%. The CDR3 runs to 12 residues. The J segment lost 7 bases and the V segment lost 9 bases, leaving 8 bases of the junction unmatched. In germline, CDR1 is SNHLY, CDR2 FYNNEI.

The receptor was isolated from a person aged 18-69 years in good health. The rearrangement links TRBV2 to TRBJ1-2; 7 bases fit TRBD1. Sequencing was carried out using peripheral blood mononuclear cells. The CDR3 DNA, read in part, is TGTGCCAGTCTACAGGGGAATGGTGGC. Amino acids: CASLQGNGG. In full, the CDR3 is CASLQGNGGYTF.